The next 8 T cell receptor beta chains were all read from a single sample in a study of patients and donors after allogeneic stem cell transplantation. MiXCR, applied by TCRdb to the RT-PCR reads, yields one record per CDR3 protein. The sample has fewer than 500,000 distinct CDR3 sequences; 15% to 20% are singletons. Sequencing used blood, either unsorted or a sorted T cell fraction (not recorded which). These receptors were collected from a human donor who was either an allogeneic HSCT recipient or a stem cell or donor lymphocyte infusion donor (not recorded which). It is not recorded whose cells these are; they may come from a transplant donor.

This clonotype turned up a few times. The rearrangement joins TRBV5-1 to TRBJ2-7, with 9 bases matching TRBD2. The CDR3 runs to 18 residues. Germline trimming cut 1 base from V and 4 bases from J; bases unmatched to any gene: 15. CDR1 SGHRS and CDR2 YFSETQ come from the germline V gene. CDR3 sequence reads: CASSLIMVAGATYYEQYF. In DNA, the CDR3 is TGCGCCAGCAGCTTGATAATGGTAGCGGGAGCTACTTATTACGAGCAGTACTTC. The full variable domain, in which reference TRBV5-1 and TRBJ2-7 provide the parts outside the CDR3, is KAGVTQTPRYLIKTRGQQVTLSCSPISGHRSVSWYQQTPGQGLQFLFEYFSETQRNKGNFPGRFSGRQFSNSRSEMNVSTLELGDSALYLCASSLIMVAGATYYEQYFGPGTRLTVT.

The chain employs TRBV4-3 and TRBJ2-3; TRBD1 agrees at 8 bases. CDR3 length: 15 residues. After removal of 0 bases from V and 9 bases from J, the junction contained 8 bases not matched to a gene. Germline loops: CDR1 LGHNA, CDR2 YSLEER. The CDR3 loop reads CASSQEWTGRRTQYF. DNA of the CDR3: TGCGCCAGCAGCCAAGAGTGGACAGGGCGTAGGACGCAGTATTTT.

There are many counts of this clonotype. The CDR3 region is CASSRGTGLSYEQYF. CDR3 DNA: TGTGCCAGCAGTCGAGGGACAGGACTCTCCTACGAGCAGTACTTC. The chain uses TRBV6-1 and TRBJ2-7; 8 bases match TRBD1. The CDR3 spans 15 residues. J lost 0 bases, V lost 5 bases, and 6 bases had no gene match. Germline lookup yields CDR1 MNHNS and CDR2 SASEGT.

This clonotype showed up just a few times. This chain joins TRBV6-5 and TRBJ2-7; 11 positions agree with TRBD2. J lost 5 bases, V lost 4 bases, and 7 bases had no gene match. The CDR3 loop spans 15 amino acids. Per germline, CDR1 MNHEY and CDR2 SVGAGI. CDR3 in DNA: TGTGCCAGCAGTTCCACTAGCGGGAGTCTCGACGAGCAGTACTTC. This codes for CASSSTSGSLDEQYF.

The V gene is TRBV5-1, the J gene TRBJ2-7; D gene uncertain. The V end was cut by 0 bases, the J end by 1 base, with 11 bases between. The V gene's germline CDR1 is SGHRS and CDR2 YFSETQ. The CDR3 length is 15 residues. This chain's CDR3 is CASSLERKGSYEQYF. The DNA for the CDR3 is TGCGCCAGCAGCTTGGAGAGGAAGGGATCCTACGAGCAGTACTTC. The whole variable domain, filled in from reference TRBV5-1 and TRBJ2-7, reads KAGVTQTPRYLIKTRGQQVTLSCSPISGHRSVSWYQQTPGQGLQFLFEYFSETQRNKGNFPGRFSGRQFSNSRSEMNVSTLELGDSALYLCASSLERKGSYEQYFGPGTRLTVT.

The chain has TRBV9 and TRBJ2-2; D ambiguous. Trimming took 7 bases from V and 3 from J, leaving 4 bases between them. Germline V gene sequence: CDR1 SGDLS, CDR2 YYNGEE. CDR3 length equals 11 residues. CDR3 sequence reads: CASGDTGELFF. The CDR3 region has the DNA TGTGCCAGCGGTGACACCGGGGAGCTGTTTTTT.

V is TRBV27 and J is TRBJ2-7; 7 nucleotides align to TRBD1. The CDR3 has 14 residues. Germline CDR1 MNHEY, CDR2 SMNVEV (reference sequence). V dropped 3 bases and J dropped 2; count of bases not matched to a gene: 4. This CDR3 is CASSFVDRTYEQYF. Written as DNA, the CDR3 is TGTGCCAGCAGTTTTGTGGACAGGACCTACGAGCAGTACTTC.

A few counts support this clonotype. The DNA of the CDR3 is TGTGCCAGCAGCCAAATACAGGGGTACGAGCAGTACTTC. Translation gives CASSQIQGYEQYF. The rearrangement links TRBV14 to TRBJ2-7, with TRBD1 identical over 7 bases. The germline CDR1 and CDR2 sequences are SGHDN and FVKESK. The junction had 2 bases not matched to a gene; V was cut back by 2 bases and J by 4 bases. The CDR3 sequence is 13 residues long.